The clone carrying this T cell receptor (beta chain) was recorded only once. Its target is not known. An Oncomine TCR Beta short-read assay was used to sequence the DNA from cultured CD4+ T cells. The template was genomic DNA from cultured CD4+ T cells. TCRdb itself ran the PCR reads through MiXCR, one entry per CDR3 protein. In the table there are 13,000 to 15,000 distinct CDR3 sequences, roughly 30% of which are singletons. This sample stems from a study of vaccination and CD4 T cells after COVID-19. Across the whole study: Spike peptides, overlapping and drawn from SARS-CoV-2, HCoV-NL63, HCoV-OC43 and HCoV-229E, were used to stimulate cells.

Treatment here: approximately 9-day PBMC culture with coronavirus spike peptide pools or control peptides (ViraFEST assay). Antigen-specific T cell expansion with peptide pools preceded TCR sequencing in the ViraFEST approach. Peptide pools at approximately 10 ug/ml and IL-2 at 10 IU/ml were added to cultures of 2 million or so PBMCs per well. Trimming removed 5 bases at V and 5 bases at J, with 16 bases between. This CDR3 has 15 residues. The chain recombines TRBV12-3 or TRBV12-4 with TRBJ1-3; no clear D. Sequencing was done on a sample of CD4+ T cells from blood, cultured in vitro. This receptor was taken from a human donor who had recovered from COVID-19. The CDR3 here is CASSVPGGGRNTIYF. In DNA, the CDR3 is TGTGCCAGCAGTGTCCCGGGCGGTGGGAGAAACACCATATATTTT.